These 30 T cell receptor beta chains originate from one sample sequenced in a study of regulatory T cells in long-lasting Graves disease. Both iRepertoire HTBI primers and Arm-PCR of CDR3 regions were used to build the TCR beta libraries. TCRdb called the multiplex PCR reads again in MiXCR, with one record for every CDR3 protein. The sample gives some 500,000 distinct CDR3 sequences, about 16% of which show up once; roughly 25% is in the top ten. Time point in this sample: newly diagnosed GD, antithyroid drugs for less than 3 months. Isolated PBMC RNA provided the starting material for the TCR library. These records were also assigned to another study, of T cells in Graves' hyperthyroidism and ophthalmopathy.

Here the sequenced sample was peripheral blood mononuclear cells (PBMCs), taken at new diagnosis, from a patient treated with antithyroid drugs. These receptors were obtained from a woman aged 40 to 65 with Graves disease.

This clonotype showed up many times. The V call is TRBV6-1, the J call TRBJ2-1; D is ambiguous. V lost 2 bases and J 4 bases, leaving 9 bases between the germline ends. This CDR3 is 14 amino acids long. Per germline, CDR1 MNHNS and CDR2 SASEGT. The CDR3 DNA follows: TGTGCCAGCAGTGAAAGATACAGATACAATGAGCAGTTCTTC. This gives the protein CASSERYRYNEQFF.

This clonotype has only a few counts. In nucleotides, the CDR3 is TGTGCCAGTAGTCCGTCACAGGGTTCCTATGGCTACACCTTC. This encodes CASSPSQGSYGYTF. The chain recombines TRBV19 with TRBJ1-2, with a tentative D call TRBD1 (6 bases). The CDR3 is 14 residues long. Germline V lookup: CDR1 LNHDA, CDR2 SQIVND (reference sequence). Between the trimmed V and J ends, which lost 5 bases and 4 bases, there was a span of 14 bases.

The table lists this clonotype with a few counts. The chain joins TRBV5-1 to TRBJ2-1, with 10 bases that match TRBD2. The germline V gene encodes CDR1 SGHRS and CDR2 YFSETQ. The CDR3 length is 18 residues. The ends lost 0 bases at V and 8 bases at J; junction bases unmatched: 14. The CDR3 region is CASSLGGTSAALGDEQFF. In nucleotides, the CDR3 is TGCGCCAGCAGCTTGGGAGGGACTAGCGCGGCTTTAGGGGATGAGCAGTTCTTC.

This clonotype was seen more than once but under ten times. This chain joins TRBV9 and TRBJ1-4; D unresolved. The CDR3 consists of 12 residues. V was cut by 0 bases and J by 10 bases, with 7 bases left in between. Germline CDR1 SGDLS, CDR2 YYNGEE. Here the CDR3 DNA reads TGTGCCAGCAGCGTAGTGGGAGGAAAACTGTTTTTT. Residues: CASSVVGGKLFF.

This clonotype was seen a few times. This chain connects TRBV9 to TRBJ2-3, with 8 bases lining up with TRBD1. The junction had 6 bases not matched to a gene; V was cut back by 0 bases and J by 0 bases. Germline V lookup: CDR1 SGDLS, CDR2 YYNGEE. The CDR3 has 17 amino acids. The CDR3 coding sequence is TGTGCCAGCAGCGTAGGGGCCGGGACAGGAAGCACAGATACGCAGTATTTT. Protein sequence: CASSVGAGTGSTDTQYF.

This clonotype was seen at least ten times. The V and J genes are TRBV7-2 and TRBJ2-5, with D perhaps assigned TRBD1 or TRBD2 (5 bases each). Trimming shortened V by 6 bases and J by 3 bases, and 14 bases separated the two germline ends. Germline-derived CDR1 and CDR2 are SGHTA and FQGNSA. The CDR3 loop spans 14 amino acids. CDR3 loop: CASRTSGTKETQYF. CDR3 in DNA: TGTGCCAGCAGAACATCCGGGACGAAAGAGACCCAGTACTTC.

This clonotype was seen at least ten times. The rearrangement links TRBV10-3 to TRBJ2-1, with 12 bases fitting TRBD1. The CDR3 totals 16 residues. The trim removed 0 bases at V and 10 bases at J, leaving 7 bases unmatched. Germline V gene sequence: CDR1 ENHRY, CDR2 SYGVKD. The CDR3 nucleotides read TGTGCCATCAGTGAGTCGTTGGGACAGGGGGCGCAGGAGCAGTTCTTC. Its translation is CAISESLGQGAQEQFF.

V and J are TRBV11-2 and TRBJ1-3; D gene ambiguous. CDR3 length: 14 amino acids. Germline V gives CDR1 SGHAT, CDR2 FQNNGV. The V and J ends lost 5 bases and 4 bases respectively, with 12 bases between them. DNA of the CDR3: TGTGCCAGCAGCGACCCGGGGAGCGGAAACACCATATATTTT. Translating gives CASSDPGSGNTIYF.

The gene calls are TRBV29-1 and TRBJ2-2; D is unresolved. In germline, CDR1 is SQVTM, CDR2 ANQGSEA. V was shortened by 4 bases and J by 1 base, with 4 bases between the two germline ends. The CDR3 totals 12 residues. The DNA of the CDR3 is TGCAGCGTTGCCGGGAACACCGGGGAGCTGTTTTTT. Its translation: CSVAGNTGELFF.

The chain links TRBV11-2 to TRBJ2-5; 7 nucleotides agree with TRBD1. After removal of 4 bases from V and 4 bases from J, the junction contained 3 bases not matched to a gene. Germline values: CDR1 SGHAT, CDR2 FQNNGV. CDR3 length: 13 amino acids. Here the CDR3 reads CASSWDSRETQYF. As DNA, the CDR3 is TGTGCCAGCAGCTGGGACAGTAGAGAGACCCAGTACTTC.

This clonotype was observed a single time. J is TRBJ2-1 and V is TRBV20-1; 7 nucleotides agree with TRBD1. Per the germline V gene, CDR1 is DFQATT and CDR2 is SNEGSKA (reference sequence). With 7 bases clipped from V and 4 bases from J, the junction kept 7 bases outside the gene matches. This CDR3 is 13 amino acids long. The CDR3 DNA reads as TGCAGTGTGCAGGGACAGCTTTACAATGAGCAGTTCTTC. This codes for CSVQGQLYNEQFF.

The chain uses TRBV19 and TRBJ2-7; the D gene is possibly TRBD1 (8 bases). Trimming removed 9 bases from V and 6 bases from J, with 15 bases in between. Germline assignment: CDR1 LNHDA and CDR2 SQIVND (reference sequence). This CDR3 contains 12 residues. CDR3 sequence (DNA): TGTGCCAGCACCACAGGGGGGGGCGAGCAGTACTTC. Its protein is CASTTGGGEQYF.

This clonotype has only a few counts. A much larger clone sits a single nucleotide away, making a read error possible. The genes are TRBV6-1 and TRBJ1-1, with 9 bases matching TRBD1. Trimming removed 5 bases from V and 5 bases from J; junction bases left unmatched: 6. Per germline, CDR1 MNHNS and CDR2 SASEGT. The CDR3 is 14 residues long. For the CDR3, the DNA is TGTGCCAGCAGTCCGCAGACAGGGGGGACTGAAGCTTTCTTT. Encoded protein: CASSPQTGGTEAFF.

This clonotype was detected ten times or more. CDR3 nucleotides: TGCGCCAGCAGCCAAGATTCGGGCCGGACAGGGAGGGTCTACGAGCAGTACTTC. This encodes CASSQDSGRTGRVYEQYF. The chain joins TRBV4-1 to TRBJ2-7; weak D call: TRBD1 (8 bases). V lost 0 bases to trimming and J lost 3 bases, with 21 bases between them. This CDR3 contains 18 residues. Germline-derived CDR1 and CDR2 are MGHRA and YSYEKL.

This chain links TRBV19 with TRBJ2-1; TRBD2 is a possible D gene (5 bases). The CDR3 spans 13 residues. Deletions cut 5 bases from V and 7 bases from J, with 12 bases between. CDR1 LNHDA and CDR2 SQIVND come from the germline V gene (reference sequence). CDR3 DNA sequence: TGTGCCAGTAGTCCTGAGGGTTGGAATGAGCAGTTCTTC. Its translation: CASSPEGWNEQFF. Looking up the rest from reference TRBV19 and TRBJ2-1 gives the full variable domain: DGGITQSPKYLFRKEGQNVTLSCEQNLNHDAMYWYRQDPGQGLRLIYYSQIVNDFQKGDIAEGYSVSREKKESFPLTVTSAQKNPTAFYLCASSPEGWNEQFFGPGTRLTVL.

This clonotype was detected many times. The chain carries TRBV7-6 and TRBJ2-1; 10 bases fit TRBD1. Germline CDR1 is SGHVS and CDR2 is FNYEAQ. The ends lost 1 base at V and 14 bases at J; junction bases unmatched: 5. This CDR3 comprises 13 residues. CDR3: CASSLGTGTGEFF. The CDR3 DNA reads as TGTGCCAGCAGCTTAGGGACCGGGACAGGGGAGTTCTTC.

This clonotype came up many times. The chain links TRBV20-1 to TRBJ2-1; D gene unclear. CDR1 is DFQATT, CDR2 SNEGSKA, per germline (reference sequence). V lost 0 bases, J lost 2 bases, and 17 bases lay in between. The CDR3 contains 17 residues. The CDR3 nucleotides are TGCAGTGCTAGAGATTACTCGAGGACGACGACCTACAATGAGCAGTTCTTC. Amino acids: CSARDYSRTTTYNEQFF.

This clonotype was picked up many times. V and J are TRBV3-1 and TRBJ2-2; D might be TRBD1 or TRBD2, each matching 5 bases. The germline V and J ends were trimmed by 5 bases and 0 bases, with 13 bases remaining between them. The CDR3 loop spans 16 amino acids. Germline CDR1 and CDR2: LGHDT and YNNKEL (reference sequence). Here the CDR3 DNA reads TGTGCCAGCAGCTACTCCGGGACCTCGAACACCGGGGAGCTGTTTTTT. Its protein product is CASSYSGTSNTGELFF. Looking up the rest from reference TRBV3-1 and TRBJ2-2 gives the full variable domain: DTAVSQTPKYLVTQMGNDKSIKCEQNLGHDTMYWYKQDSKKFLKIMFSYNNKELIINETVPNRFSPKSPDKAHLNLHINSLELGDSAVYFCASSYSGTSNTGELFFGEGSRLTVL.

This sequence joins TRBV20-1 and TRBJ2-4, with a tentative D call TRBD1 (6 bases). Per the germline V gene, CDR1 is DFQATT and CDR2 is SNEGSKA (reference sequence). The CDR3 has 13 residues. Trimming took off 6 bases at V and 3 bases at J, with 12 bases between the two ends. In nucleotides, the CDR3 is TGCAGTGCCAGGGGCCTCGTCAAAAACATTCAGTACTTC. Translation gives CSARGLVKNIQYF.

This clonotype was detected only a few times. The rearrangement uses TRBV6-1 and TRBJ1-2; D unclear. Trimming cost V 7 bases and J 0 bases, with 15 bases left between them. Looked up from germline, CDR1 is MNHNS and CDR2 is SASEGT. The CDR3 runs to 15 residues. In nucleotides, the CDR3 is TGTGCCAGCATGGAGACTTCCAGACCTAACTATGGCTACACCTTC. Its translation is CASMETSRPNYGYTF.

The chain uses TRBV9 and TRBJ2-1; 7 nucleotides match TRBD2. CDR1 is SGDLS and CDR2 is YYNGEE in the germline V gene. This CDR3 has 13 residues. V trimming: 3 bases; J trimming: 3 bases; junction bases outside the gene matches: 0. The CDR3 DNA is TGTGCCAGCAGCGCTAGCGGCTACAATGAGCAGTTCTTC. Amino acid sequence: CASSASGYNEQFF.

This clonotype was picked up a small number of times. CDR3: CSATRDIPYEQYF. The CDR3 DNA follows: TGCAGTGCTACGCGGGACATTCCCTACGAGCAGTACTTC. This chain connects TRBV20-1 to TRBJ2-7; possibly TRBD1 or TRBD2 for D (6 bases each). This CDR3 spans 13 amino acids. Germline V gives CDR1 DFQATT, CDR2 SNEGSKA (reference sequence). V was shortened by 4 bases and J by 2 bases, with 12 bases between the two germline ends.

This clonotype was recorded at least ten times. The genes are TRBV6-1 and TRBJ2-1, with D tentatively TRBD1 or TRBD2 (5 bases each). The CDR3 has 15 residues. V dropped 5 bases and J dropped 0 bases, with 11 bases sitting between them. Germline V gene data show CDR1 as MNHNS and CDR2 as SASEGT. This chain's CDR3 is CASSRDGLSYNEQFF. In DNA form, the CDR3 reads TGTGCCAGCAGTCGGGACGGTCTCTCCTACAATGAGCAGTTCTTC.

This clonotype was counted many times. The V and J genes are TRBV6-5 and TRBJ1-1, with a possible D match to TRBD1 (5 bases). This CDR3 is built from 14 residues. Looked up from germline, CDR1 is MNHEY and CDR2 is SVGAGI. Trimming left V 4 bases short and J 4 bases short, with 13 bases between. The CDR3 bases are TGTGCCAGCAGTTTCTCGCAGGGTGCCACTGAAGCTTTCTTT. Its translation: CASSFSQGATEAFF.

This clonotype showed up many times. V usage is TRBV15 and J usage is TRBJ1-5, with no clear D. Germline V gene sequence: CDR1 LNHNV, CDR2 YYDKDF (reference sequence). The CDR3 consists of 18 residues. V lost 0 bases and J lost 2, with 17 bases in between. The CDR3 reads CATSRDVTLGSGNQPQHF. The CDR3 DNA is TGTGCCACCAGCAGAGACGTCACCCTCGGGAGCGGCAATCAGCCCCAGCATTTT.

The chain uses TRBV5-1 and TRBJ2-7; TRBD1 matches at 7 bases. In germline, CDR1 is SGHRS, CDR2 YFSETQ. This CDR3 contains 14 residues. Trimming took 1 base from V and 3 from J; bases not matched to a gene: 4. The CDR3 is CASSLTGADYEQYF. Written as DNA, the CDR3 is TGCGCCAGCAGCTTGACAGGGGCCGACTACGAGCAGTACTTC. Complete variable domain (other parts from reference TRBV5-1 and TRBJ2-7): KAGVTQTPRYLIKTRGQQVTLSCSPISGHRSVSWYQQTPGQGLQFLFEYFSETQRNKGNFPGRFSGRQFSNSRSEMNVSTLELGDSALYLCASSLTGADYEQYFGPGTRLTVT.

The CDR3 DNA is TGTGCCAGTACCCCCACGGACTATGGCTACACCTTC. Its protein product is CASTPTDYGYTF. The gene calls are TRBV19 and TRBJ1-2; D is uncertain. The length of the CDR3 is 12 residues. Germline V gene sequence: CDR1 LNHDA, CDR2 SQIVND (reference sequence). Trimming shortened V by 7 bases and J by 3 bases, and 9 bases separated the two germline ends.

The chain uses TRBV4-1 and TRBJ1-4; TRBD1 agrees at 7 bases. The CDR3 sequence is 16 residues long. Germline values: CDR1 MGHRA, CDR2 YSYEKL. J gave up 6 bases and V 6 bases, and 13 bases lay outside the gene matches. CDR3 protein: CASRDPTGVSHEKLFF. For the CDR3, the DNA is TGCGCCAGCAGAGATCCCACAGGGGTTTCTCATGAAAAACTGTTTTTT.

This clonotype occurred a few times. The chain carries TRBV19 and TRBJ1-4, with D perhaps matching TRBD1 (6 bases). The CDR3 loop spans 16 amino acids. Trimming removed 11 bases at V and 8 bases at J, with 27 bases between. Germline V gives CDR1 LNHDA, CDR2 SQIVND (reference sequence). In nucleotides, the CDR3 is TGTGCCGGGAGGGTACAGGGTACGACTTTAGGGGAAAAACTGTTTTTT. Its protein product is CAGRVQGTTLGEKLFF.

CDR3 sequence: CASTPRGGRNSYNEQFF. The CDR3 nucleotides are TGTGCCAGTACGCCACGGGGGGGCCGTAATTCCTACAATGAGCAGTTCTTC. This chain connects TRBV19 to TRBJ2-1, with 8 bases fitting TRBD2. The CDR3 is made up of 17 amino acids. V was pared by 7 bases and J by 1 base, with 12 bases of the junction left unmatched. Germline assignment: CDR1 LNHDA and CDR2 SQIVND (reference sequence).